These 23 T cell receptor beta chains originate from one sample sequenced in a study of cytomegalovirus exposure and HLA in healthy donors. 60 Vbeta and 13 Jbeta primers were used in PCR. The protocol was immunoSEQ multiplex PCR, while the TCRdb copy is restricted to in-frame clones and leaves out a portion. Of about 130,000 clones listed, 75% to 85% are singletons. What was sequenced was PBMCs. These receptors were obtained from a man aged 50-60 years in good health and CMV-seronegative.

This chain joins TRBV7-2 and TRBJ2-5; no firm D call. The CDR3 spans 13 residues. V was cut by 2 bases and J by 2 bases, with 6 bases left in between. Germline V gives CDR1 SGHTA, CDR2 FQGNSA. The chain's CDR3 is CASSLTIQETQYF. CDR3 in DNA: TGTGCCAGCAGCTTAACAATACAAGAGACCCAGTACTTC.

The CDR3 sequence: CASSRSARDTEAFF. The CDR3 nucleotides read TGCGCCAGCAGCCGATCCGCCAGGGACACTGAAGCTTTCTTT. The chain has TRBV4-1 and TRBJ1-1; possibly TRBD1 for D (5 bases). V was pared by 4 bases and J by 3 bases, with 12 bases between. CDR3 length equals 14 residues. The germline V gene encodes CDR1 MGHRA and CDR2 YSYEKL.

The V and J genes are TRBV5-8 and TRBJ2-3, with 8 bases lining up with TRBD1. The CDR3 is made up of 19 amino acids. J was trimmed by 8 bases and V by 4 bases; bases with no gene match: 24. The germline gives CDR1 SGHTS, CDR2 YDEGEE. DNA for the CDR3: TGTGCCAGCAGCATCGTCAACAGGGGGTACGACCCCCGGGCGGGTACGCAGTATTTT. It is translated as CASSIVNRGYDPRAGTQYF.

The V call is TRBV7-9, the J call TRBJ1-1; tentative D call: TRBD1 (5 bases). Trimming left V 1 base short and J 8 bases short, with 11 bases between. The CDR3 is 13 amino acids. Looked up from germline, CDR1 is SEHNR and CDR2 is FQNEAQ (reference sequence). CDR3 amino acids: CASSLGGHPEAFF. DNA for the CDR3: TGTGCCAGCAGCTTAGGGGGCCATCCAGAAGCTTTCTTT.

This chain links TRBV2 with TRBJ2-3, with 15 bases lining up with TRBD2. With V trimmed by 7 bases and J by 4 bases, 6 bases remained unmatched. The CDR3 is made up of 16 amino acids. Germline lookup yields CDR1 SNHLY and CDR2 FYNNEI. The DNA for the CDR3 is TGTGCCAGCATTCTCGGACTAGCGGGGGGGCCAGATACGCAGTATTTT. This encodes CASILGLAGGPDTQYF.

This chain connects TRBV6-5 to TRBJ1-1, with D perhaps matching TRBD1 (6 bases). This CDR3 contains 13 residues. CDR1 is MNHEY and CDR2 is SVGAGI in the germline V gene. The V gene lost 6 bases and the J gene lost 1 base, with 9 bases spanning the gap. The CDR3 region is CASRDRENTEAFF. The DNA of the CDR3 is TGTGCCAGCAGGGACAGAGAGAACACTGAAGCTTTCTTT.

The chain links TRBV5-1 to TRBJ1-1; D unclear. The CDR3 loop spans 13 amino acids. Germline CDR1 is SGHRS and CDR2 is YFSETQ. Trimming shortened V by 4 bases and J by 0 bases, and 7 bases separated the two germline ends. The CDR3 DNA sequence: TGCGCCAGCAGCCCAAACATGAACACTGAAGCTTTCTTT. It specifies CASSPNMNTEAFF.

This clone was seen only once. This chain joins TRBV7-8 and TRBJ2-7, with 10 bases aligning to TRBD2. The CDR3 totals 18 residues. Germline V CDR1 and CDR2: SGHVS, FQNEAQ. V trimming: 1 base; J trimming: 4 bases; junction bases outside the gene matches: 13. In nucleotides, the CDR3 is TGTGCCAGCAGCTTAGTCCTAGCGGGGGCGAACCACCCTTACGAGCAGTACTTC. It encodes CASSLVLAGANHPYEQYF.

The V and J genes are TRBV4-2 and TRBJ1-2; 9 nucleotides line up with TRBD1. The CDR3 extends over 18 amino acids. Germline V gene data show CDR1 as LGHNA and CDR2 as YNFKEQ. V dropped 0 bases and J dropped 7; count of bases not matched to a gene: 15. The CDR3 loop reads CASSQDRLLRDREGGYTF. DNA for the CDR3: TGTGCCAGCAGCCAAGACCGCCTCCTCCGGGACAGGGAGGGTGGCTACACCTTC.

This clone is categorized as medium-sized (0.01 to 0.1%). This chain uses TRBV4-3 with TRBJ2-3; 10 bases map to TRBD2. The CDR3 extends over 15 amino acids. V lost 1 base to trimming and J lost 4 bases; unmatched junction nucleotides: 2. Germline values: CDR1 LGHNA, CDR2 YSLEER. The CDR3 region is CASSQALAGADTQYF. CDR3 in DNA: TGCGCCAGCAGCCAAGCCCTAGCGGGGGCAGATACGCAGTATTTT.

This sequence joins TRBV19 and TRBJ1-1; D possibly corresponds to TRBD1 (5 bases). The V end was cut by 5 bases, the J end by 4 bases, with 11 bases between. The germline V gene has CDR1 LNHDA and CDR2 SQIVND (reference sequence). The CDR3 extends over 13 amino acids. CDR3 amino acids: CASSHGGSTEAFF. DNA for the CDR3: TGTGCCAGTAGTCACGGGGGGAGCACTGAAGCTTTCTTT.

The chain recombines TRBV4-3 with TRBJ1-5, with 7 bases aligning to TRBD1. Germline trimming cut 0 bases from V and 10 bases from J; bases unmatched to any gene: 9. CDR1 LGHNA and CDR2 YSLEER come from the germline V gene. The CDR3 consists of 15 residues. CDR3 sequence: CASSQDRGPTLPQHF. CDR3 DNA sequence: TGCGCCAGCAGCCAAGATAGGGGGCCCACCCTTCCCCAGCATTTT.

V and J are TRBV2 and TRBJ1-2, with TRBD1 matching 9 bases. The CDR3 totals 15 residues. V shed 6 bases, J shed 6 bases, and the junction held 11 bases outside the gene matches. From germline, CDR1 is SNHLY and CDR2 FYNNEI. The CDR3 nucleotides are TGTGCCAGCAGGAAGGACAGGGGATCGGTCGATGGCTACACCTTC. It codes for CASRKDRGSVDGYTF.

This clone has just one count. The genes are TRBV12-5 and TRBJ1-2; 8 bases fit TRBD1. Trimming cost V 2 bases and J 4 bases; bases outside gene matches: 21. The CDR3 has 20 amino acids. The germline V gene encodes CDR1 LGHNT and CDR2 FRNRAP. CDR3 in DNA: TGTGCTAGTGGTTTGCCGCCTCCCGGGACAGGTCGCAGTGGTGCCTATGGCTACACCTTC. Translating gives CASGLPPPGTGRSGAYGYTF. The complete variable domain, with remaining parts taken from reference TRBV12-5 and TRBJ1-2, reads DARVTQTPRHKVTEMGQEVTMRCQPILGHNTVFWYRQTMMQGLELLAYFRNRAPLDDSGMPKDRFSAEMPDATLATLKIQPSEPRDSAVYFCASGLPPPGTGRSGAYGYTFGSGTRLTVV.

A note on this clone: Other nucleotide sequences in the sample specify the same CDR3. This rearrangement joins TRBV5-1 to TRBJ2-7, with TRBD2 matching 11 bases. Per the germline V gene, CDR1 is SGHRS and CDR2 is YFSETQ. The CDR3 consists of 14 residues. Germline trimming cut 4 bases from V and 2 bases from J; bases unmatched to any gene: 2. This chain's CDR3 is CASSISGGAYEQYF. The CDR3 nucleotides read TGCGCCAGCAGCATTAGCGGGGGGGCCTACGAGCAGTACTTC.

The chain uses TRBV9 and TRBJ1-1, with 8 bases that match TRBD1. Germline lookup yields CDR1 SGDLS and CDR2 YYNGEE. The CDR3 spans 14 residues. Trimming cost V 0 bases and J 6 bases; bases outside gene matches: 4. CDR3 sequence (DNA): TGTGCCAGCAGCGTAGGGACAGGGCGGCCTGAAGCTTTCTTT. Translated: CASSVGTGRPEAFF.

The J gene is TRBJ2-2, the V gene TRBV2; the D gene is possibly TRBD1 (5 bases). The CDR3 covers 14 residues. Trimming took off 3 bases at V and 2 bases at J, with 7 bases between the two ends. Germline CDR1 and CDR2: SNHLY and FYNNEI. CDR3 region: CASSEGPNTGELFF. Written as DNA, the CDR3 is TGTGCCAGCAGTGAGGGGCCAAACACCGGGGAGCTGTTTTTT.

This chain links TRBV5-4 with TRBJ2-7, with a possible D match to TRBD1 (5 bases). Germline V gene lookup returns CDR1 SGHNT and CDR2 YYREEE (reference sequence). The CDR3 sequence is 12 residues long. The V end lost 3 bases, the J end lost 3 bases, and 7 bases lay between the germline ends. The chain's CDR3 is CASSSQGYEQYF. The CDR3 DNA sequence: TGTGCCAGCAGCTCTCAGGGCTACGAGCAGTACTTC. Variable domain in full (rest from reference TRBV5-4 and TRBJ2-7): ETGVTQSPTHLIKTRGQQVTLRCSSQSGHNTVSWYQQALGQGPQFIFQYYREEENGRGNFPPRFSGLQFPNYSSELNVNALELDDSALYLCASSSQGYEQYFGPGTRLTVT.

This sequence joins TRBV5-5 and TRBJ1-1; D not resolved. This CDR3 is built from 15 residues. Between the trimmed V and J ends, which lost 5 bases and 1 base, there was a span of 15 bases. Germline V gene data show CDR1 as SGHKS and CDR2 as YYEKEE (reference sequence). CDR3 region: CASRAGGSGNTEAFF. The CDR3 DNA follows: TGTGCCAGCAGAGCAGGCGGTAGCGGGAACACTGAAGCTTTCTTT. Looking up the rest from reference TRBV5-5 and TRBJ1-1 gives the full variable domain: DAGVTQSPTHLIKTRGQQVTLRCSPISGHKSVSWYQQVLGQGPQFIFQYYEKEERGRGNFPDRFSARQFPNYSSELNVNALLLGDSALYLCASRAGGSGNTEAFFGQGTRLTVV.

This chain joins TRBV19 and TRBJ2-7; 8 positions agree with TRBD1. CDR1 is LNHDA, CDR2 SQIVND, per germline (reference sequence). V lost 3 bases to trimming and J lost 7 bases; unmatched junction nucleotides: 8. This CDR3 has 14 amino acids. For the CDR3, the DNA is TGTGCCAGTAGTATTCTGGACAGGGACGGGGAGCAGTACTTC. It is translated as CASSILDRDGEQYF.

This clone appeared a single time. J is TRBJ1-2 and V is TRBV4-1; D not certain. The germline CDR1 and CDR2 sequences are MGHRA and YSYEKL. There are 14 residues in the CDR3. Trimming took off 5 bases at V and 6 bases at J, with 16 bases between the two ends. As DNA, the CDR3 is TGCGCCAGCAGCGCCCCGGCCAGTCGGGATGGCTACACCTTC. Translation: CASSAPASRDGYTF.

V and J are TRBV10-3 and TRBJ2-5, with D possibly being TRBD2 (6 bases). CDR1 is ENHRY, CDR2 SYGVKD, per germline. The CDR3 contains 15 residues. Trimming left V 0 bases short and J 2 bases short, with 10 bases between. CDR3 amino acids: CAISESGGNQETQYF. The CDR3 bases are TGTGCCATCAGTGAGTCGGGAGGAAATCAAGAGACCCAGTACTTC.

V usage is TRBV30 and J usage is TRBJ2-6, with D possibly matching TRBD1 (6 bases). Germline CDR1 and CDR2: GTSNPN and SVGIG (reference sequence). This CDR3 region has 18 residues. Trimming removed 3 bases at V and 0 bases at J, with 18 bases between. CDR3 sequence (DNA): TGTGCCTGGAGCGGTGACAGGAACTATCACTCTGGGGCCAACGTCCTGACTTTC. It is translated as CAWSGDRNYHSGANVLTF. Complete variable domain (other parts from reference TRBV30 and TRBJ2-6): SQTIHQWPATLVQPVGSPLSLECTVEGTSNPNLYWYRQAAGRGLQLLFYSVGIGQISSEVPQNLSASRPQDRQFILSSKKLLLSDSGFYLCAWSGDRNYHSGANVLTFGAGSRLTVL.